This T cell receptor (beta chain) was documented in a study of cytomegalovirus exposure and HLA in healthy donors. Findings of the study overall: Being productive about 87% or about 30% of the time was typical of most TCR beta V segments in an earlier analysis. More clonal expansion characterized HLA-associated TCR beta chains than equally common others in a later analysis.

With regard to this clone: The antigen remains undetermined. Distinct nucleotide sequences in the sample also encode this CDR3.

Germline loops: CDR1 KGHSH, CDR2 LQKENI. V was trimmed by 3 bases and J by 5 bases, leaving 8 bases between them. This CDR3 is 13 amino acids long. Vbeta (60) and Jbeta (13) primers were used in the PCR. The method was immunoSEQ multiplex PCR; TCRdb's version includes in-frame clones alone and lacks a portion of them. The sample comprises approximately 55,000 clones, 81% of which are singletons, and approximately 2.3% rests with the top ten. This rearrangement joins TRBV18 to TRBJ2-1, with D maybe TRBD1 (6 bases). Sequencing was done on a sample of PBMCs. The receptor comes from a boy between 10 and 17 years old in good health and CMV-seropositive. The CDR3 region is CASSPGQNNEQFF. CDR3 nucleotide sequence: TGTGCCAGCTCACCTGGACAGAACAATGAGCAGTTCTTC.